This T cell receptor (beta chain) was observed in a study of identical twins. CDR1 is MNHNS and CDR2 is SASEGT in the germline V gene. This CDR3 region has 15 residues. Trimming took off 6 bases at V and 11 bases at J, with 26 bases between the two ends. Points from the study as a whole: While abundant cord blood beta clonotypes carried fewer insertions, memory repertoires showed no such pattern.

Ten or more counts support this clonotype. Its target is unknown. Via MiXCR, TCRdb re-called the 5' RACE reads, giving one row per CDR3 protein. The data show roughly 570,000 distinct CDR3 sequences, just under 10% seen once. These data also featured in a second study, about yellow fever vaccine responses in identical twins.

The chain couples TRBV6-1 to TRBJ2-7; maybe TRBD2 (5 bases). The specimen sequenced was PBMCs. The receptor was isolated from a woman between 18 and 30 years old in good health. CDR3 residues: CASRPVSARPTREYF. The CDR3 DNA sequence: TGTGCCAGCAGACCCGTGTCGGCTCGGCCTACGCGGGAGTACTTC.